Below are 3 T cell receptor beta chains sequenced from a single sample in a study of identical twins. TCRdb re-derived calls from the 5' RACE reads in MiXCR, one entry per CDR3 protein. The repertoire consists of about 530,000 distinct CDR3 sequences, with over 12% occurring once and the leading ten covering roughly 0.44%. This sample was shared with a second study, whose subject was yellow fever vaccine responses in identical twins.

Sequenced material: CD4+ T cells sorted from blood. Receptors originate from a woman between 18 and 29 years old in good health.

This clonotype was seen only a few times. This sequence joins TRBV20-1 and TRBJ1-3; 10 bases line up with TRBD1. CDR3 length equals 15 residues. Trimming took 5 bases from V and 4 from J; bases not matched to a gene: 8. Germline CDR1 DFQATT, CDR2 SNEGSKA (reference sequence). The CDR3 here is CSARTGGSGGNTIYF. The CDR3 DNA reads as TGCAGTGCTCGGACAGGGGGATCTGGCGGAAACACCATATATTTT.

This clonotype was counted only a few times. This chain connects TRBV3-1 to TRBJ2-5, with TRBD2 matching 9 bases. The ends lost 1 base at V and 1 base at J; junction bases unmatched: 7. The CDR3 is 17 residues long. Germline V lookup: CDR1 LGHDT, CDR2 YNNKEL (reference sequence). The CDR3 DNA follows: TGTGCCAGCAGCCAAGGGGCGCTAGCGGGAAGCCAAGAGACCCAGTACTTC. Translating it yields CASSQGALAGSQETQYF.

This clonotype was seen a few times. J is TRBJ1-1 and V is TRBV10-1; possibly TRBD1 for D (6 bases). This CDR3 has 14 amino acids. The germline CDR1 and CDR2 sequences are WNHNN and SYGVQD (reference sequence). V gave up 8 bases and J gave up 0 bases, with 13 bases separating them. The CDR3 nucleotides read TGCGCCAGCGGACGCAGGGGTATGAACACTGAAGCTTTCTTT. Its protein product is CASGRRGMNTEAFF.